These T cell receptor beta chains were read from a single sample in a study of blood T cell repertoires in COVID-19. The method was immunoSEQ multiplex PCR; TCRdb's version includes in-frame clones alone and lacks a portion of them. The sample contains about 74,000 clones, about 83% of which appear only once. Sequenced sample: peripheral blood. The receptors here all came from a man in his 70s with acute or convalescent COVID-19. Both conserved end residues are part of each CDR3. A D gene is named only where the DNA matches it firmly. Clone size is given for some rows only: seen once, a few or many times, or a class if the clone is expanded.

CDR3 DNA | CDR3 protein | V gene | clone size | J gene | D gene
TGCGCCAGCAGCCAAGATGGGACAGGGGGCCAAACTGAAGCTTTCTTT | CASSQDGTGGQTEAFF | TRBV4-3 | . | TRBJ1-1 | TRBD1
TGTGCCACCAGTGATTCCCGACAGGCCATGGGGCCCCAGCATTTT | CATSDSRQAMGPQHF | TRBV24-1 | . | TRBJ1-5 | .
TGTGCCAGCAGCGTAGTGACGGGAGCCTCCGGAGATACGCAGTATTTT | CASSVVTGASGDTQYF | TRBV9 | . | TRBJ2-3 | .
TGTGCCAGCAGTCAGGACGGGGGTGGGTATGAAAAACTGTTTTTT | CASSQDGGGYEKLFF | TRBV27 | few | TRBJ1-4 | .
TGTGCCAGCAGCTTGGGGACAGATAATCAGCCCCAGCATTTT | CASSLGTDNQPQHF | TRBV7-9 | . | TRBJ1-5 | TRBD1
TGTGCCAGCAGCTTAATTACAGGAGAGAACACTGAAGCTTTCTTT | CASSLITGENTEAFF | TRBV7-6 | . | TRBJ1-1 | .
TGTGCCAGCTCACCACCGAGCGGGGGAGGAGAGACCCAGTACTTC | CASSPPSGGGETQYF | TRBV18 | . | TRBJ2-5 | TRBD2
TGCACCAGCAGCCAAGAGGGAACCTATAGCGGGGATCAAGAGACCCAGTACTTC | CTSSQEGTYSGDQETQYF | TRBV1 | few | TRBJ2-5 | .
TGTGCCAGTATCCCGGACTCGAGCTCCTACAATGAGCAGTTCTTC | CASIPDSSSYNEQFF | TRBV19 | . | TRBJ2-1 | .
TGTGCCAGCAGCCGCAAAGCGGGAGATGAGCAGTTCTTC | CASSRKAGDEQFF | TRBV3-1/TRBV3-2 | . | TRBJ2-1 | TRBD2
TGTGCCAGCAGGGGAGATAGCAATCAGCCCCAGCATTTT | CASRGDSNQPQHF | TRBV12-3/TRBV12-4 | . | TRBJ1-5 | .
TGCGCCAGCAGCTCACAGTGGCAGCGGTTCACCTTC | CASSSQWQRFTF | TRBV5-1 | few | TRBJ1-2 | .
TGTGCCAGCTCCCGCGACAGGGATGAAGGCTACACCTTC | CASSRDRDEGYTF | TRBV18 | once | TRBJ1-2 | TRBD1
TGCGCCAGCTCTCGGGGTTGGAATCAGCCCCAGCATTTT | CASSRGWNQPQHF | TRBV10-1 | . | TRBJ1-5 | .
TGCGCCAGCAGCCTCCTGGGGACTCGCTACAATGAGCAGTTCTTC | CASSLLGTRYNEQFF | TRBV4-1 | . | TRBJ2-1 | .
TGTGCCAGTAGTCCGCCTGAACAGGGTTATGGCAATCAGCCCCAGCATTTT | CASSPPEQGYGNQPQHF | TRBV19 | . | TRBJ1-5 | .
TGTGCCAGCAAGTGGGAACTCCCGGGACTAGCGGGAGGGGAGAGGCGCACAGATACGCAGTATTTT | CASKWELPGLAGGERRTDTQYF | TRBV28 | . | TRBJ2-3 | TRBD2
TGTGCCAGCAGTATGCAGGGGGCGCGTTCGGGAGAGCAGTACTTC | CASSMQGARSGEQYF | TRBV2 | once | TRBJ2-7 | TRBD1
TGTGCCAGCAGCTTGGTTGGCATCAACACCGGGGAGCTGTTTTTT | CASSLVGINTGELFF | TRBV5-8 | . | TRBJ2-2 | .
TGTGCCAGCAGCGCTACAGGGATGACTAATGAAAAACTGTTTTTT | CASSATGMTNEKLFF | TRBV9 | . | TRBJ1-4 | .
TGTGCCAGCTCACTCCGGCGGGAGATCGGGCAAGAGACCCAGTACTTC | CASSLRREIGQETQYF | TRBV18 | once | TRBJ2-5 | TRBD2
TGCGCCAGCAGCTTGGAGGGACTAGCGGGAAATGAGCAGTTCTTC | CASSLEGLAGNEQFF | TRBV5-1 | . | TRBJ2-1 | TRBD2
TGCGCCAGCAGCCAAGATGTGGGGCACTCCTACGAGCAGTACTTC | CASSQDVGHSYEQYF | TRBV4-3 | . | TRBJ2-7 | .
TGTGCCAGCAGCCAAGGGTCCAGCGCCAACAATGAGCAGTTCTTC | CASSQGSSANNEQFF | TRBV3-1/TRBV3-2 | . | TRBJ2-1 | .
TGTGCCGCGTACAGGATCCGTTTGAACACTGAAGCTTTCTTT | CAAYRIRLNTEAFF | TRBV30 | . | TRBJ1-1 | .
TGTGCCAGCAGCAGCGGGCAGGGGGACACTGAAGCTTTCTTT | CASSSGQGDTEAFF | TRBV21-1 | . | TRBJ1-1 | .
TGCGCCAGCAGCTTGGGGCAGGTTTCCTACGAGCAGTACTTC | CASSLGQVSYEQYF | TRBV5-1 | . | TRBJ2-7 | .
TGTGCCAGCCGTTCTAGCGGCCGGGTCTACAATGAGCAGTTCTTC | CASRSSGRVYNEQFF | TRBV28 | . | TRBJ2-1 | TRBD2
TGTGCCAGTAGTATCCTAGTCGGCAATCAGCCCCAGCATTTT | CASSILVGNQPQHF | TRBV19 | . | TRBJ1-5 | .
TGTGCCAGCAGTTACAGGGGGCGAGGTGGCTACACCTTC | CASSYRGRGGYTF | TRBV27 | . | TRBJ1-2 | TRBD1
TGTGCTAGTGGCCTAAGGGACAGAAGCAATCAGCCCCAGCATTTT | CASGLRDRSNQPQHF | TRBV12-5 | . | TRBJ1-5 | TRBD1
TGTGCCAGCAGCCGGACTCTTACCAACTCCTACGAGCAGTACTTC | CASSRTLTNSYEQYF | TRBV28 | . | TRBJ2-7 | .
TGTGCCAGCAGCCCCACAAGAACCGGGATATATGGCTACACCTTC | CASSPTRTGIYGYTF | TRBV3-1/TRBV3-2 | . | TRBJ1-2 | .
TGCGCCAGCAGCGGAATAGACAGGGGGCGAGGAGATACGCAGTATTTT | CASSGIDRGRGDTQYF | TRBV5-1 | many | TRBJ2-3 | TRBD1
TGTGCCAGCAGCTTAGCGACAGGGTTGGCTCAGCCCCAGCATTTT | CASSLATGLAQPQHF | TRBV7-8 | . | TRBJ1-5 | TRBD1
TGTGCCATCACCCGGACAGGGAAGAGGGACGAGCAGTACTTC | CAITRTGKRDEQYF | TRBV10-3 | . | TRBJ2-7 | TRBD1
TGCAGCGTTGAGCCGGATGGCTACACCTTC | CSVEPDGYTF | TRBV29-1 | . | TRBJ1-2 | .
TGTGCCAGTAGCCCAGATTCCATTTCAGCAGGCACTGAAACTTTCTTT | CASSPDSISAGTETFF | TRBV19 | . | TRBJ1-1 | .
TGTGCCAGCAGCTACCGTGGGACAGTAAACTATGGCTACACCTTC | CASSYRGTVNYGYTF | TRBV3-1/TRBV3-2 | once | TRBJ1-2 | TRBD1
TGTGCCAGCAGCCCCAATCGGGGTAGCGGGGGTTACAATGAGCAGTTCTTC | CASSPNRGSGGYNEQFF | TRBV7-3 | . | TRBJ2-1 | TRBD2
TGCAGTGCTGGAAGGGATTTAGGGGTGTTCTTC | CSAGRDLGVFF | TRBV20-1 | once | TRBJ2-1 | .
TGTGCCAGCAGCTTACCTACGGGGGAGCAGTACTTC | CASSLPTGEQYF | TRBV5-4 | . | TRBJ2-7 | .
TGTGCCAGCAGTTCCCAGGGGGAAAGGGACACCGGGGAGCTGTTTTTT | CASSSQGERDTGELFF | TRBV6-2/TRBV6-3 | . | TRBJ2-2 | TRBD1
TGTGCCAGCAGTGAGGTCAGGGGACAGGGTATGGGGGAGCAGTACTTC | CASSEVRGQGMGEQYF | TRBV2 | . | TRBJ2-7 | TRBD1
TGTGCCAGCAGCTTGACAGGGGACGGCGAAAAACTGTTTTTT | CASSLTGDGEKLFF | TRBV5-4 | few | TRBJ1-4 | TRBD1
TGCAGCGCCGCCCGGGGGTCTGAAGCTTTCTTT | CSAARGSEAFF | TRBV29-1 | . | TRBJ1-1 | .
TGTGCCAGCAGCTTGAGAGGGGACATTTACTATGGCTACACCTTC | CASSLRGDIYYGYTF | TRBV5-6 | many | TRBJ1-2 | .
TGCGCCAGCAGCTCGGGCCCCGGCGGGGATGAGCAGTTCTTC | CASSSGPGGDEQFF | TRBV5-1 | . | TRBJ2-1 | .
TGTGCCAGCAGCCCAGGGGACAGGGGTAACTATGGCTACACCTTC | CASSPGDRGNYGYTF | TRBV5-8 | . | TRBJ1-2 | TRBD1
TGTGCCAGCAGCGTAGACAGAATTCCCTATGGCTACACCTTC | CASSVDRIPYGYTF | TRBV9 | . | TRBJ1-2 | .
TGTGCCAGCAGCCAGGGTGGACTAGCGGGCGAGCAGTACTTC | CASSQGGLAGEQYF | TRBV4-2 | few | TRBJ2-7 | TRBD2
TGTGCCAGCAGTTTATCGCCGAAGGGGTGGCAGCCCCAGCATTTT | CASSLSPKGWQPQHF | TRBV28 | . | TRBJ1-5 | .
TGTGCCAGCAGCTTGTGGCACAGGGAAGAGACCCAGTACTTC | CASSLWHREETQYF | TRBV5-4 | . | TRBJ2-5 | .